This TCR beta chain was obtained from a study of CD8 T cells in Susac syndrome. Germline loops: CDR1 SEHNR, CDR2 FQNEAQ (reference sequence). The CDR3 totals 14 residues. Trimming took off 5 bases at V and 3 bases at J, with 14 bases between the two ends. RNA totalling roughly 0.5 to 1 ug underwent reverse transcription with random hexamers. Each CDR3 protein gets one entry after TCRdb re-called the immunoSEQ multiplex PCR reads with MiXCR. The table has 190,000 or so distinct CDR3 sequences, 95% seen once; the top ten hold approximately 0.081%. This clonotype was picked up one time. The chain employs TRBV7-9 and TRBJ2-7; D unresolved. What was sequenced was CD4+ T cells from PBMCs. This receptor was taken from a human donor with multiple sclerosis. The CDR3: CASSPRDRIYEQYF. CDR3 nucleotide sequence: TGTGCCAGCAGCCCAAGGGATCGGATCTACGAGCAGTACTTC.